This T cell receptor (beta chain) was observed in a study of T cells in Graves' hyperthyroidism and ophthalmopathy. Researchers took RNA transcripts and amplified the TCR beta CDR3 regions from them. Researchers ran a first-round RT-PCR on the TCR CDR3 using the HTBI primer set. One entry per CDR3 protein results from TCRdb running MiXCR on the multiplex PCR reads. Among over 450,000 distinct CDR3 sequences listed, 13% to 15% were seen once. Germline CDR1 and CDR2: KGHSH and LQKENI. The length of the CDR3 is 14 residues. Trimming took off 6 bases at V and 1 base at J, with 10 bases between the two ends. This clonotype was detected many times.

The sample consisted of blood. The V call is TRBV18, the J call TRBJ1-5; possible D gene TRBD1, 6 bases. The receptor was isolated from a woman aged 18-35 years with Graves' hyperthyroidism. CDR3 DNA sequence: TGTGCCAGCTCCGACAGGAGCAGCAATCAGCCCCAGCATTTT. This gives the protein CASSDRSSNQPQHF.